The sequence of this T cell receptor (beta chain) was determined in a study of patients and donors after allogeneic stem cell transplantation. TCRdb called the RT-PCR reads again in MiXCR, with one record for every CDR3 protein. Among roughly 940,000 distinct CDR3 sequences, 18% were seen once, and the ten largest hold roughly 6%. The ends lost 8 bases at V and 2 bases at J; junction bases unmatched: 10. Germline CDR1 SNHLY, CDR2 FYNNEI. The CDR3 is made up of 15 amino acids. The chain combines TRBV2 with TRBJ2-3; 7 positions match TRBD2. Material for sequencing was blood, either unsorted or a sorted T cell fraction (not recorded which). The clonotype comes from a human donor who was either an allogeneic HSCT recipient or a stem cell or donor lymphocyte infusion donor (not recorded which). It is not recorded whose cells these are; they may come from a transplant donor. In DNA, the CDR3 is TGTGCCAGCGTCACTAGCGAAAAGCCCACAGATACGCAGTATTTT. Residues: CASVTSEKPTDTQYF. The full variable domain, with the rest looked up from reference TRBV2 and TRBJ2-3, is EPEVTQTPSHQVTQMGQEVILRCVPISNHLYFYWYRQILGQKVEFLVSFYNNEISEKSEIFDDQFSVERPDGSNFTLKIRSTKLEDSAMYFCASVTSEKPTDTQYFGPGTRLTVL.